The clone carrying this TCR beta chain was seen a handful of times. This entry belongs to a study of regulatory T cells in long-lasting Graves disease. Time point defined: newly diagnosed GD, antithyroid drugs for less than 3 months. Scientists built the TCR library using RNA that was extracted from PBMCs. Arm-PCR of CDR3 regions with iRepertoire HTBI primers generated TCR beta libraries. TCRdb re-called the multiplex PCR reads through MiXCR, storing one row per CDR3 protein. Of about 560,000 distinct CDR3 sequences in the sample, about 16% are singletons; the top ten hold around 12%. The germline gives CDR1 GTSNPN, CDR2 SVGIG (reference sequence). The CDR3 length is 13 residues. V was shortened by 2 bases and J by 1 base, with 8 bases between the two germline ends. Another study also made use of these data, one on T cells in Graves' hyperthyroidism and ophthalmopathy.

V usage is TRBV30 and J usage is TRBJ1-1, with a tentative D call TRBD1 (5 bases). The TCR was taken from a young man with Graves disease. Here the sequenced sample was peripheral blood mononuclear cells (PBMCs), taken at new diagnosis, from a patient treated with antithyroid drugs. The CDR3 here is CAWSPGRNTEAFF. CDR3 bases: TGTGCCTGGAGTCCAGGGAGGAACACTGAAGCTTTCTTT. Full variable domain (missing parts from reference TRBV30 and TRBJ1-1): SQTIHQWPATLVQPVGSPLSLECTVEGTSNPNLYWYRQAAGRGLQLLFYSVGIGQISSEVPQNLSASRPQDRQFILSSKKLLLSDSGFYLCAWSPGRNTEAFFGQGTRLTVV.